A single sample is the source of the 24 T cell receptor beta chains below, sequenced in a study of cytomegalovirus exposure and HLA in healthy donors. Researchers ran the PCR with 60 Vbeta and 13 Jbeta primers. Sequenced by immunoSEQ multiplex PCR; TCRdb stores in-frame clones only, minus some. The table shows about 130,000 clones, with about four fifths occurring only once. The source material was PBMCs. These receptors all come from a human donor in good health.

The chain carries TRBV19 and TRBJ1-5; 9 bases are a match to TRBD1. The trim removed 3 bases at V and 3 bases at J, leaving 3 bases unmatched. CDR1 and CDR2 (germline): LNHDA, SQIVND (reference sequence). CDR3 length: 15 amino acids. CDR3 sequence: CASSMGTGNNQPQHF. The CDR3 DNA is TGTGCCAGTAGTATGGGGACAGGGAACAATCAGCCCCAGCATTTT.

The rearrangement uses TRBV14 and TRBJ1-2; 8 bases align to TRBD1. V trimming: 4 bases; J trimming: 3 bases; junction bases outside the gene matches: 4. This CDR3 has 14 residues. Germline V gives CDR1 SGHDN, CDR2 FVKESK. CDR3 sequence reads: CASSPEQGDYGYTF. The CDR3 DNA reads TGTGCCAGCAGCCCCGAACAGGGGGACTATGGCTACACCTTC.

The rearrangement joins TRBV15 to TRBJ2-6, with no clear D. Per germline, CDR1 LNHNV and CDR2 YYDKDF (reference sequence). CDR3 length: 17 amino acids. V shed 0 bases and J shed 2 bases, with 11 bases lying between them. The CDR3 sequence is CATSRDNSYPGANVLTF. The CDR3 coding sequence is TGTGCCACCAGCAGAGATAACAGCTACCCTGGGGCCAACGTCCTGACTTTC.

The chain has TRBV27 and TRBJ2-2; tentatively, D is TRBD2 (5 bases). V lost 8 bases and J 0 bases, leaving 19 bases between the germline ends. This CDR3 has 17 residues. Germline V CDR1 and CDR2: MNHEY, SMNVEV (reference sequence). For the CDR3, the DNA is TGTGCCAGCCACGGGTTCTCTAGCCCCCCGAACACCGGGGAGCTGTTTTTT. Translating gives CASHGFSSPPNTGELFF.

The genes are TRBV27 and TRBJ1-1; D remains ambiguous. Germline values: CDR1 MNHEY, CDR2 SMNVEV (reference sequence). CDR3 length: 13 amino acids. Trimming left V 5 bases short and J 4 bases short, with 11 bases between. CDR3 coding DNA: TGTGCCAGCAGTATCTTTAAGAGCACTGAAGCTTTCTTT. Its translation: CASSIFKSTEAFF.

The V and J genes are TRBV28 and TRBJ2-5; D is uncertain. Germline CDR1 MDHEN, CDR2 SYDVKM. The CDR3 is made up of 13 amino acids. Trimming left V 5 bases short and J 3 bases short, with 10 bases between. CDR3 region: CASSPSEEETQYF. The CDR3 coding sequence is TGTGCCAGCAGTCCGTCCGAGGAAGAGACCCAGTACTTC.

The V gene is TRBV27, the J gene TRBJ2-6, with D unclear. The length of the CDR3 is 13 residues. The V gene's germline CDR1 is MNHEY and CDR2 SMNVEV (reference sequence). V was clipped by 8 bases and J by 4 bases, with 9 bases between them. Here the CDR3 reads CASAESGANVLTF. The CDR3, as DNA: TGTGCCAGCGCGGAGTCAGGGGCCAACGTCCTGACTTTC.

In its sample, this clone was seen a few times. V usage is TRBV29-1 and J usage is TRBJ1-1; D gene uncertain. The CDR3 extends over 13 amino acids. Germline V CDR1 and CDR2: SQVTM, ANQGSEA. V was cut by 4 bases and J by 6 bases, with 15 bases left in between. CDR3 nucleotides: TGCAGCGTTGTTCAGATTTTGATGGCTGAAGCTTTCTTT. It codes for CSVVQILMAEAFF.

The genes are TRBV4-1 and TRBJ2-5; 10 bases agree with TRBD2. Losses at the gene ends were 4 bases for V and 5 bases for J; bases not matched to a gene: 10. The CDR3 extends over 16 amino acids. Germline V lookup: CDR1 MGHRA, CDR2 YSYEKL. CDR3 loop: CASSLAKRGGLETQYF. DNA of the CDR3: TGCGCCAGCAGCCTGGCGAAGCGGGGGGGCCTCGAGACCCAGTACTTC.

V usage is TRBV5-1 and J usage is TRBJ1-1; 8 bases map to TRBD1. CDR1 SGHRS and CDR2 YFSETQ come from the germline V gene. This CDR3 is built from 15 residues. Germline trimming cut 4 bases from V and 3 bases from J; bases unmatched to any gene: 8. The CDR3 reads CASSPRPGGDTEAFF. The CDR3 nucleotides are TGCGCCAGCAGCCCCCGCCCAGGGGGCGACACTGAAGCTTTCTTT.

The CDR3 coding sequence is TGTGCCAGCAAGCGCCAACGCGAAAAACTGTTTTTT. Translating it yields CASKRQREKLFF. The chain joins TRBV2 to TRBJ1-4; the D is unclear. The CDR3 has 12 amino acids. V was pared by 7 bases and J by 8 bases, with 11 bases between. The germline V gene has CDR1 SNHLY and CDR2 FYNNEI. The full variable domain, its missing parts supplied by reference TRBV2 and TRBJ1-4, is EPEVTQTPSHQVTQMGQEVILRCVPISNHLYFYWYRQILGQKVEFLVSFYNNEISEKSEIFDDQFSVERPDGSNFTLKIRSTKLEDSAMYFCASKRQREKLFFGSGTQLSVL.

This rearrangement joins TRBV4-2 to TRBJ2-1, with 7 bases identical to TRBD1. This CDR3 has 15 residues. Trimming cost V 0 bases and J 5 bases; bases outside gene matches: 4. The germline V gene has CDR1 LGHNA and CDR2 YNFKEQ. CDR3 in DNA: TGTGCCAGCAGCCAAGAAGTACAGGGGAACAATGAGCAGTTCTTC. Its translation: CASSQEVQGNNEQFF.

The chain recombines TRBV15 with TRBJ2-5; TRBD1 is a possible D gene (5 bases). The germline V and J ends were trimmed by 8 bases and 5 bases, with 15 bases remaining between them. This CDR3 is 13 amino acids long. Germline loops: CDR1 LNHNV, CDR2 YYDKDF (reference sequence). The CDR3 sequence is CATYRLGYETQYF. DNA of the CDR3: TGTGCCACCTACAGGCTCGGTTACGAGACCCAGTACTTC.

In its sample, this clone was seen once. This chain connects TRBV28 to TRBJ2-1; 13 bases align to TRBD2. Per germline, CDR1 MDHEN and CDR2 SYDVKM. V lost 6 bases and J lost 14; bases outside the gene matches: 16. The CDR3 length is 16 residues. The CDR3 sequence is CASRQQPGLAGHGKFF. The CDR3 bases are TGTGCCAGCAGACAACAACCGGGACTAGCGGGACATGGGAAGTTCTTC.

With regard to this clone: Mismatch with germline at one junction end may stem from a read error. The chain carries TRBV7-2 and TRBJ1-4; the match to TRBD1 covers 7 bases. The CDR3 sequence is 15 residues long. CDR1 is SGHTA, CDR2 FQGNSA, per germline. The CDR3 nucleotides read TGTGCCAGCAGCCTTGGACAGGCGGGCGGTGAAAAATTGTTTTTT. As protein: CASSLGQAGGEKLFF.

Note on this clone: A much larger clone lies one base from this, so it may be a read error. CDR3 loop: CASSPQVFSEKLFF. The CDR3 coding sequence is TGTGCCAGCAGCCCGCAGGTCTTCTCTGAAAAACTGTTTTTT. The chain employs TRBV4-2 and TRBJ1-4; D remains unclear. CDR3 size: 14 residues. Trimming took 4 bases from V and 7 from J, leaving 13 bases between them. CDR1 and CDR2 from the germline V gene are LGHNA and YNFKEQ.

V usage is TRBV7-9 and J usage is TRBJ2-1, with 9 bases lining up with TRBD1. V was pared by 2 bases and J by 8 bases, with 7 bases of the junction left unmatched. CDR1 and CDR2 (germline): SEHNR, FQNEAQ (reference sequence). This CDR3 is 15 amino acids long. CDR3 loop: CASSLFGQGRDEQFF. CDR3 coding DNA: TGTGCCAGCAGCTTATTCGGACAGGGGAGGGATGAGCAGTTCTTC.

This clone was counted a few times. The V call is TRBV6-1, the J call TRBJ1-5, with a weak D call TRBD1 (6 bases). Germline values: CDR1 MNHNS, CDR2 SASEGT. The CDR3 is made up of 14 amino acids. With 7 bases removed from V and 5 bases from J, the gap between germline ends came to 15 bases. CDR3 DNA: TGTGCCAGCAACCAACAGGGAAAAGATCAGCCCCAGCATTTT. Translation: CASNQQGKDQPQHF.

This chain uses TRBV6-1 with TRBJ2-1; D is possibly TRBD2 (6 bases). CDR1 MNHNS and CDR2 SASEGT come from the germline V gene. V lost 5 bases and J lost 0, with 11 bases in between. The CDR3 runs 15 residues. The CDR3 region has the DNA TGTGCCAGCAGTTGGGACTCTAGCTCCTACAATGAGCAGTTCTTC. Translation: CASSWDSSSYNEQFF.

In its sample, this clone was seen a few times. The chain combines TRBV4-1 with TRBJ2-3, with a possible D match to TRBD2 (5 bases). Germline V lookup: CDR1 MGHRA, CDR2 YSYEKL. This CDR3 is 15 amino acids long. V lost 0 bases and J lost 4, with 11 bases in between. The chain's CDR3 is CASSQETVGADTQYF. The DNA of the CDR3 is TGCGCCAGCAGCCAAGAGACGGTCGGGGCAGATACGCAGTATTTT.

As concerns this clone: Other DNA sequences within the sample encode an identical CDR3. The chain carries TRBV27 and TRBJ1-1, with D uncertain. Germline V gene sequence: CDR1 MNHEY, CDR2 SMNVEV (reference sequence). Trimming removed 4 bases at V and 2 bases at J, with 8 bases between. This CDR3 has 13 residues. The CDR3 reads CASSSAGNTEAFF. The CDR3 DNA sequence: TGTGCCAGCAGTTCGGCGGGTAACACTGAAGCTTTCTTT.

The rearrangement uses TRBV4-1 and TRBJ2-5, with 8 bases fitting TRBD1. The end of the DNA is better explained by TRBJ2-7, so the J call may be wrong. The length of the CDR3 is 16 residues. CDR1 is MGHRA, CDR2 YSYEKL, per germline. CDR3 protein: CASKDREGPTGYEQYF. Here the CDR3 DNA reads TGCGCCAGCAAGGACAGGGAAGGACCTACTGGGTACGAGCAGTACTTC.

The CDR3 bases are TGTGCCAGCAGGGCGGGGGGGACAGATACGCAGTATTTT. Amino acid sequence: CASRAGGTDTQYF. V gene TRBV9 combines with J gene TRBJ2-3, with 9 bases fitting TRBD2. Germline V gene lookup returns CDR1 SGDLS and CDR2 YYNGEE. The CDR3 sequence is 13 residues long. Trimming cost V 5 bases and J 3 bases; bases outside gene matches: 1.

This chain connects TRBV7-9 to TRBJ1-5; D might be TRBD1 (6 bases). V gave up 10 bases and J gave up 5 bases, with 12 bases separating them. The CDR3 has 12 residues. CDR1 SEHNR and CDR2 FQNEAQ come from the germline V gene (reference sequence). The CDR3 DNA is TGTGCCACCACAGGGTCGGATCAGCCCCAGCATTTT. This translates into CATTGSDQPQHF.